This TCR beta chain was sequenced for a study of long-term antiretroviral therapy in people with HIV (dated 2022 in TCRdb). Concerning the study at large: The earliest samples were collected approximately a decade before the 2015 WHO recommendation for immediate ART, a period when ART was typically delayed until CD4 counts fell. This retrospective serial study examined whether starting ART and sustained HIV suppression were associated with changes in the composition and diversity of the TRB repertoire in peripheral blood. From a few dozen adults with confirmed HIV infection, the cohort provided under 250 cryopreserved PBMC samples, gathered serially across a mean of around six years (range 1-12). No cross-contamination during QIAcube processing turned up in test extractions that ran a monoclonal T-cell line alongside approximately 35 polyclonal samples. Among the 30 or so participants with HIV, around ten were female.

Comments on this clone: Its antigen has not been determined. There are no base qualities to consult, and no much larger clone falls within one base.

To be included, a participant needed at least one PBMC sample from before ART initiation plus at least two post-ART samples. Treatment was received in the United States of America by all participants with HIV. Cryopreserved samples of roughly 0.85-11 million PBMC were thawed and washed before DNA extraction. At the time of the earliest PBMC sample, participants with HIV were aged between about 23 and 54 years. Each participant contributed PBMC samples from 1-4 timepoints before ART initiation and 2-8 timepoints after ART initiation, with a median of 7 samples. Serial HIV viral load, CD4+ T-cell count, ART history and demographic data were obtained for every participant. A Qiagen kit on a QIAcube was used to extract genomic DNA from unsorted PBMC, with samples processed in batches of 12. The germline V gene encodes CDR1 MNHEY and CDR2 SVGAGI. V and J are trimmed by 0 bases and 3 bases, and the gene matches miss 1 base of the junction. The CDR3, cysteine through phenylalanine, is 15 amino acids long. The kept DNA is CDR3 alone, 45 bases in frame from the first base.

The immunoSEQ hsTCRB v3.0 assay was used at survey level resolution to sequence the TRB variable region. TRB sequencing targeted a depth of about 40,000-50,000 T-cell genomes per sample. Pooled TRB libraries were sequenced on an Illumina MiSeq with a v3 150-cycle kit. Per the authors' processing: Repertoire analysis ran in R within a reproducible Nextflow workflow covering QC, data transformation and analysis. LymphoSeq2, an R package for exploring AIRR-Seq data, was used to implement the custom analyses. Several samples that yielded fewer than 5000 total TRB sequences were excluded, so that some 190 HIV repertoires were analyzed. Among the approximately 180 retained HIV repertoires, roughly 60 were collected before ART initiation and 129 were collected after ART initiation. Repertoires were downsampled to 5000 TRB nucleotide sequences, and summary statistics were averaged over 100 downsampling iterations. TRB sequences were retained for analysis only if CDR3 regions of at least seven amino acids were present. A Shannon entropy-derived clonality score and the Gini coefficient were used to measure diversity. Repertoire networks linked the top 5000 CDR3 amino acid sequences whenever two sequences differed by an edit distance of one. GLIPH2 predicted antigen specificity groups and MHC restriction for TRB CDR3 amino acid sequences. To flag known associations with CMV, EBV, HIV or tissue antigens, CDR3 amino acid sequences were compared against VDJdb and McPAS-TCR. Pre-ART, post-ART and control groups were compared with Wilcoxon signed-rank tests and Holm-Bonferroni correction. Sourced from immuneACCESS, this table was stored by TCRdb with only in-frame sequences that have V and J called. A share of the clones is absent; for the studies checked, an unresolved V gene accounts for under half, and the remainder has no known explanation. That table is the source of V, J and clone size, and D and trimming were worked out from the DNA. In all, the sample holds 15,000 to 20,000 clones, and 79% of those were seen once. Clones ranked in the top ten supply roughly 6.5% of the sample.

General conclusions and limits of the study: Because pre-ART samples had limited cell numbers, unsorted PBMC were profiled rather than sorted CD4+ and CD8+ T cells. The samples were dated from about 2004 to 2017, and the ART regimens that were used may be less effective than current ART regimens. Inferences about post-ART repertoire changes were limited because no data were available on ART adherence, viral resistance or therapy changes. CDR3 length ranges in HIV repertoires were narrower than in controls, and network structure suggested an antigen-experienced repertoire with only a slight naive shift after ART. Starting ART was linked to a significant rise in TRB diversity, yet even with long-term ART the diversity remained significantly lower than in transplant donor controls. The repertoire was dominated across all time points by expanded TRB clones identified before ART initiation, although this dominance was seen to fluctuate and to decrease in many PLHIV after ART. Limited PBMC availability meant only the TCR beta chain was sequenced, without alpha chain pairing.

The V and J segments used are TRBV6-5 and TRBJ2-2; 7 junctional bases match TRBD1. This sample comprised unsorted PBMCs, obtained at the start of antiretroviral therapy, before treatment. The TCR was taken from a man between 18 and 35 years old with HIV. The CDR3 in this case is CASSYSQGDTGELFF. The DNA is TGTGCCAGCAGTTACTCGCAGGGGGACACCGGGGAGCTGTTTTTT.